This T cell receptor (beta chain) was obtained from a study of T cell changes during pregnancy in multiple sclerosis. The V and J ends lost 4 bases and 8 bases, in that order; junction bases with no gene match: 7. The CDR3 covers 14 residues. Germline CDR1 reads SGHNT; CDR2 reads YYREEE (reference sequence). Data came from immunoSEQ multiplex PCR; TCRdb stores just in-frame clones and leaves some out. The table shows some 77,000 clones, with 89% occurring only once. This sequence joins TRBV5-4 and TRBJ1-4, with 8 positions matching TRBD1. This clonotype originated in a female donor with multiple sclerosis, enrolled in a pregnancy study. The input for sequencing was peripheral blood, taken before pregnancy. CDR3 coding DNA: TGTGCCAGCAGCCGACAGGGGATGAGGGAAAAACTGTTTTTT. It translates to CASSRQGMREKLFF. The variable domain in full, completed from reference TRBV5-4 and TRBJ1-4, reads ETGVTQSPTHLIKTRGQQVTLRCSSQSGHNTVSWYQQALGQGPQFIFQYYREEENGRGNFPPRFSGLQFPNYSSELNVNALELDDSALYLCASSRQGMREKLFFGSGTQLSVL.